The 26 T cell receptor beta chains below were found in one sample sequenced in a study of OX40 agonist ivuxolimab in advanced cancers. Assay: immunoSEQ multiplex PCR; the TCRdb copy retains only in-frame clones and omits some. The sample lists around 70,000 clones, about 88% occurring once. Sample: CD4+ or CD8+ T cells sorted from blood, taken in a trial of the OX40 agonist ivuxolimab. The receptors shown here come from an adult with an advanced solid tumor such as melanoma, head and neck, liver or kidney cancer.

This chain connects TRBV7-2 to TRBJ2-5; D ambiguous. V lost 3 bases and J 2 bases, leaving 7 bases between the germline ends. In germline, CDR1 is SGHTA, CDR2 FQGNSA. CDR3 length: 13 amino acids. The CDR3: CASSLSKQETQYF. DNA for the CDR3: TGTGCCAGCAGCTTGTCTAAACAAGAGACCCAGTACTTC.

The chain links TRBV7-2 to TRBJ2-3; 16 bases map to TRBD2. The CDR3 is 18 residues long. V gave up 3 bases and J gave up 4 bases; unmatched junction bases: 7. The V gene's germline CDR1 is SGHTA and CDR2 FQGNSA. The CDR3 region has the DNA TGTGCCAGCAGCTTGACCGGGACTAGCGGGGGGGCCCCAGATACGCAGTATTTT. Translated, it gives CASSLTGTSGGAPDTQYF. The whole variable domain, filled in from reference TRBV7-2 and TRBJ2-3, reads GAGVSQSPSNKVTEKGKDVELRCDPISGHTALYWYRQSLGQGLEFLIYFQGNSAPDKSGLPSDRFSAERTGGSVSTLTIQRTQQEDSAVYLCASSLTGTSGGAPDTQYFGPGTRLTVL.

J is TRBJ2-3 and V is TRBV4-1, with 9 bases matching TRBD2. The V gene's germline CDR1 is MGHRA and CDR2 YSYEKL. J was trimmed by 4 bases and V by 10 bases; bases with no gene match: 9. This CDR3 is built from 14 residues. CDR3 amino acids: CAIGVAGAADTQYF. CDR3 DNA: TGCGCCATCGGTGTAGCGGGGGCTGCAGATACGCAGTATTTT.

This chain connects TRBV6-5 to TRBJ2-3; TRBD2 is a possible D gene (6 bases). The CDR3 loop spans 14 amino acids. V was trimmed by 5 bases and J by 6 bases, leaving 15 bases between them. The V gene's germline CDR1 is MNHEY and CDR2 SVGAGI. CDR3 DNA: TGTGCCAGCAGTACCCGGGGGTCCCTGGATACGCAGTATTTT. Translating it yields CASSTRGSLDTQYF.

V usage is TRBV11-2 and J usage is TRBJ2-1; D not resolved. The V gene lost 0 bases and the J gene lost 8 bases, with 5 bases spanning the gap. CDR1 SGHAT and CDR2 FQNNGV come from the germline V gene. The CDR3 extends over 12 amino acids. The CDR3 region has the DNA TGTGCCAGCAGCTTAGAGTCGGATGAGCAGTTCTTC. It codes for CASSLESDEQFF.

This clone was seen a handful of times. The chain couples TRBV18 to TRBJ2-1, with 8 bases that match TRBD2. The CDR3 spans 16 residues. Trimming removed 2 bases from V and 6 bases from J; junction bases left unmatched: 9. CDR1 is KGHSH, CDR2 LQKENI, per germline. The chain's CDR3 is CASSPVASGGGNEQFF. The CDR3 bases are TGTGCCAGCTCACCAGTAGCAAGCGGGGGTGGCAATGAGCAGTTCTTC. Complete variable domain (other parts from reference TRBV18 and TRBJ2-1): NAGVMQNPRHLVRRRGQEARLRCSPMKGHSHVYWYRQLPEEGLKFMVYLQKENIIDESGMPKERFSAEFPKEGPSILRIQQVVRGDSAAYFCASSPVASGGGNEQFFGPGTRLTVL.

The V call is TRBV10-3, the J call TRBJ2-1, with D possibly called TRBD1 or TRBD2 (5 bases each). CDR1 is ENHRY and CDR2 is SYGVKD in the germline V gene. This CDR3 comprises 15 residues. Trimming pared 3 bases from V and 2 bases from J, leaving 11 bases between. The CDR3 DNA reads TGTGCCATCAGTGAATGGGACGCAACCTACAATGAGCAGTTCTTC. Translation: CAISEWDATYNEQFF.

This sequence joins TRBV5-1 and TRBJ1-1, with TRBD1 identical over 8 bases. V shed 1 base and J 4 bases; nucleotides not matched to a gene: 3. CDR1 and CDR2 (germline): SGHRS, YFSETQ. The CDR3 runs to 14 residues. The CDR3 DNA is TGCGCCAGCAGCTTGAGAACAGGGGGCACTGAAGCTTTCTTT. The encoded protein is CASSLRTGGTEAFF.

The J gene is TRBJ2-1, the V gene TRBV6-5; D unresolved. Germline assignment: CDR1 MNHEY and CDR2 SVGAGI. The V end lost 8 bases, the J end lost 0 bases, and 8 bases lay between the germline ends. The CDR3 length is 13 residues. The CDR3 region has the DNA TGTGCCAGCCGCGGAAGCTCCTACAATGAGCAGTTCTTC. Protein product: CASRGSSYNEQFF.

The chain has TRBV28 and TRBJ2-2, with 9 nucleotides matching TRBD2. After removal of 10 bases from V and 0 bases from J, the junction contained 9 bases not matched to a gene. CDR3 length: 16 residues. Germline assignment: CDR1 MDHEN and CDR2 SYDVKM. CDR3 nucleotide sequence: TGTGCCACCCCGGCTAGCGGGGCCGCGAACACCGGGGAGCTGTTTTTT. Amino acid sequence: CATPASGAANTGELFF.

V and J are TRBV13 and TRBJ2-3; 9 nucleotides match TRBD2. Losses at the gene ends were 2 bases for V and 2 bases for J; bases not matched to a gene: 11. This CDR3 contains 18 residues. Germline CDR1 is PRHDT and CDR2 is FYEKMQ (reference sequence). CDR3 DNA: TGTGCCAGCAGCTTATTGCGGGGGGGCCGTTTTTTCACAGATACGCAGTATTTT. It yields the protein CASSLLRGGRFFTDTQYF. The full variable domain, its missing parts supplied by reference TRBV13 and TRBJ2-3, is AAGVIQSPRHLIKEKRETATLKCYPIPRHDTVYWYQQGPGQDPQFLISFYEKMQSDKGSIPDRFSAQQFSDYHSELNMSSLELGDSALYFCASSLLRGGRFFTDTQYFGPGTRLTVL.

The V call is TRBV11-1, the J call TRBJ2-7; D could derive from TRBD1 or TRBD2 (5 bases each). The V end lost 2 bases, the J end lost 3 bases, and 14 bases lay between the germline ends. The germline gives CDR1 SGHAT, CDR2 FQDESV (reference sequence). The CDR3 sequence is 15 residues long. CDR3 sequence: CASSLIGESVYEQYF. CDR3 sequence (DNA): TGTGCCAGCAGCTTAATAGGGGAGTCAGTCTACGAGCAGTACTTC.

The chain uses TRBV4-1 and TRBJ1-1; 8 bases are a match to TRBD1. V trimming: 5 bases; J trimming: 8 bases; junction bases outside the gene matches: 10. Germline V gene sequence: CDR1 MGHRA, CDR2 YSYEKL. This CDR3 has 14 amino acids. The CDR3 sequence: CASSYPATGEEAFF. The DNA of the CDR3 is TGCGCCAGCAGCTATCCCGCGACAGGGGAGGAAGCTTTCTTT.

Comment on this clone: The sample holds other DNA sequences that translate to the same CDR3. The chain links TRBV19 to TRBJ1-1; no definite D call. Trimming cost V 5 bases and J 1 base, with 2 bases left between them. The V gene's germline CDR1 is LNHDA and CDR2 SQIVND (reference sequence). The CDR3 totals 11 residues. CDR3 sequence: CASSRNTEAFF. In DNA form, the CDR3 reads TGTGCCAGTAGTCGGAACACTGAAGCTTTCTTT. The entire variable domain, with the rest obtained from reference TRBV19 and TRBJ1-1, is as follows: DGGITQSPKYLFRKEGQNVTLSCEQNLNHDAMYWYRQDPGQGLRLIYYSQIVNDFQKGDIAEGYSVSREKKESFPLTVTSAQKNPTAFYLCASSRNTEAFFGQGTRLTVV.

The chain carries TRBV11-2 and TRBJ2-2; a possible D gene is TRBD1 (7 bases). Trimming left V 8 bases short and J 6 bases short, with 13 bases between. This CDR3 has 13 residues. CDR1 and CDR2 from the germline V gene are SGHAT and FQNNGV. In DNA form, the CDR3 reads TGTGCCAGCCGGAGGGGGCGAGCCGGGGAGCTGTTTTTT. Translating it yields CASRRGRAGELFF.

The chain recombines TRBV2 with TRBJ1-4; 8 positions agree with TRBD1. Trimming at V came to 5 bases and at J to 3 bases, leaving 17 bases not matched to a gene. Germline CDR1 reads SNHLY; CDR2 reads FYNNEI. This CDR3 has 19 residues. The chain's CDR3 is CASSLSRGDRTLPNEKLFF. In nucleotides, the CDR3 is TGTGCCAGCAGTCTCTCACGGGGGGACAGGACCCTACCTAATGAAAAACTGTTTTTT.

The sample holds a few counts of this clone. V and J are TRBV2 and TRBJ1-1; no clear D gene. Trimming cost V 4 bases and J 0 bases, with 6 bases left between them. The CDR3 extends over 13 amino acids. CDR1 is SNHLY, CDR2 FYNNEI, per germline. The CDR3 DNA sequence: TGTGCCAGCAGTGTAGATATGAACACTGAAGCTTTCTTT. This sequence encodes CASSVDMNTEAFF.

The chain links TRBV4-2 to TRBJ1-4; perhaps TRBD1 as D (6 bases). CDR1 LGHNA and CDR2 YNFKEQ come from the germline V gene. The CDR3 is made up of 15 amino acids. V was clipped by 0 bases and J by 6 bases, with 11 bases between them. The chain's CDR3 is CASSQDRQGYEKLFF. CDR3 sequence (DNA): TGTGCCAGCAGCCAAGATCGCCAGGGGTATGAAAAACTGTTTTTT.

The J gene is TRBJ2-7, the V gene TRBV15; the D is unclear. This CDR3 has 13 residues. V lost 8 bases to trimming and J lost 6 bases, with 17 bases between them. Germline assignment: CDR1 LNHNV and CDR2 YYDKDF (reference sequence). DNA for the CDR3: TGTGCCACCGGCACGGAGTGGGGTTTCGAGCAGTACTTC. Translated: CATGTEWGFEQYF.

The chain carries TRBV5-4 and TRBJ2-2, with no clear D. CDR3 length: 16 residues. CDR1 and CDR2 (germline): SGHNT, YYREEE (reference sequence). V lost 0 bases and J lost 0, with 9 bases in between. The chain's CDR3 is CASSLGVNSNTGELFF. DNA for the CDR3: TGTGCCAGCAGCTTGGGGGTCAACTCGAACACCGGGGAGCTGTTTTTT. The whole variable domain, remainder taken from reference TRBV5-4 and TRBJ2-2, is ETGVTQSPTHLIKTRGQQVTLRCSSQSGHNTVSWYQQALGQGPQFIFQYYREEENGRGNFPPRFSGLQFPNYSSELNVNALELDDSALYLCASSLGVNSNTGELFFGEGSRLTVL.

The chain employs TRBV5-1 and TRBJ1-2; 8 positions match TRBD1. V shed 4 bases, J shed 3 bases, and the junction held 8 bases outside the gene matches. The length of the CDR3 is 15 residues. CDR1 SGHRS and CDR2 YFSETQ come from the germline V gene. The CDR3 loop reads CASSLTGGEDYGYTF. In DNA, the CDR3 is TGCGCCAGCAGCCTCACAGGGGGAGAGGACTATGGCTACACCTTC.

The CDR3 region has the DNA TGTGCCAGCAGTGAACCCACTGGGAGCAATCAGCCCCAGCATTTT. Translated: CASSEPTGSNQPQHF. The chain couples TRBV6-1 to TRBJ1-5; D is uncertain. The germline CDR1 and CDR2 sequences are MNHNS and SASEGT. This CDR3 region has 15 residues. V dropped 2 bases and J dropped 1 base, with 9 bases sitting between them.

The rearrangement joins TRBV7-8 to TRBJ2-5; no clear D gene. The V gene's germline CDR1 is SGHVS and CDR2 FQNEAQ. V lost 5 bases to trimming and J lost 2 bases, with 9 bases between them. The length of the CDR3 is 13 residues. The CDR3 sequence is CASSLGFQETQYF. CDR3 coding DNA: TGTGCCAGCAGCCTGGGATTTCAAGAGACCCAGTACTTC. Full variable domain (missing parts from reference TRBV7-8 and TRBJ2-5): GAGVSQSPRYKVAKRGQDVALRCDPISGHVSLFWYQQALGQGPEFLTYFQNEAQLDKSGLPSDRFFAERPEGSVSTLKIQRTQQEDSAVYLCASSLGFQETQYFGPGTRLLVL.

This chain links TRBV5-1 with TRBJ1-1, with TRBD1 matching 10 bases. J lost 6 bases, V lost 5 bases, and 4 bases had no gene match. This CDR3 is 13 amino acids long. The germline CDR1 and CDR2 sequences are SGHRS and YFSETQ. The CDR3 coding sequence is TGCGCCAGCAGATCGGACAGGGGGGCTGAAGCTTTCTTT. Translating it yields CASRSDRGAEAFF.

CDR3 in DNA: TGTGCCAGCAGCTCGGGCCCCTCTGGAAACACCATATATTTT. Its translation: CASSSGPSGNTIYF. V usage is TRBV11-3 and J usage is TRBJ1-3; D not certain. The V end was cut by 4 bases, the J end by 0 bases, with 7 bases between. Germline V CDR1 and CDR2: SGHNT, YENEEA. This CDR3 spans 14 amino acids.

The chain is built from TRBV6-5 and TRBJ2-3, with a possible D match to TRBD2 (6 bases). The ends were cut back, 7 bases at V and 0 bases at J, with 14 bases in the middle. Germline V CDR1 and CDR2: MNHEY, SVGAGI. The CDR3 has 15 residues. The CDR3 protein is CASKSFGLSTDTQYF. CDR3 DNA sequence: TGTGCCAGCAAATCTTTTGGACTAAGCACAGATACGCAGTATTTT.